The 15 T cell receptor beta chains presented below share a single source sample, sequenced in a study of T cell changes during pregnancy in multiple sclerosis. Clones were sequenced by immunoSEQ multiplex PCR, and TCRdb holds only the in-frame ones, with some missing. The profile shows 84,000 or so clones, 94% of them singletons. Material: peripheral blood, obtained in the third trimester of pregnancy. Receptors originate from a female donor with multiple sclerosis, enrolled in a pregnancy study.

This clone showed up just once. The CDR3 reads CASSLAQGGEARGTQYF. The CDR3 coding sequence is TGTGCCAGCAGCTTAGCGCAAGGGGGAGAGGCTCGGGGGACCCAGTACTTC. V gene TRBV7-8 combines with J gene TRBJ2-5; TRBD1 might be the D (6 bases). This CDR3 region has 17 residues. The V gene's germline CDR1 is SGHVS and CDR2 FQNEAQ. Between the trimmed V and J ends, which lost 0 bases and 7 bases, there was a span of 21 bases.

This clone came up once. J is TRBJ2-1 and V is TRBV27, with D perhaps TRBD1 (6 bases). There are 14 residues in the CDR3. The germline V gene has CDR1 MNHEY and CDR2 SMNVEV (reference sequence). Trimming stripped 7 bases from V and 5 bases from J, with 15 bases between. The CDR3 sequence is CASKAQDRDNEQFF. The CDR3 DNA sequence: TGTGCCAGCAAAGCCCAGGACAGAGACAATGAGCAGTTCTTC.

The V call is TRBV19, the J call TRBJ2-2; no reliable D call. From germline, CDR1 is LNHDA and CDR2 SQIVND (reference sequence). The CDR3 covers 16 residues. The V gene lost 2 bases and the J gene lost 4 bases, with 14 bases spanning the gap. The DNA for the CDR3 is TGTGCCAGTAGTATATCCCCAAACAGAGCCACCGGGGAGCTGTTTTTT. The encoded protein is CASSISPNRATGELFF.

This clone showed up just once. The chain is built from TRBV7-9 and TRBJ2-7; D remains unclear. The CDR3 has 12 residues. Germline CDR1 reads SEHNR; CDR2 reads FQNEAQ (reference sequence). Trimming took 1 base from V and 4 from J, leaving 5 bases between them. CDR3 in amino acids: CASSLGVYEQYF. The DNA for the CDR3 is TGTGCCAGCAGCTTAGGAGTTTACGAGCAGTACTTC. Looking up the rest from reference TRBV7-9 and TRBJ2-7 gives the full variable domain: DTGVSQNPRHKITKRGQNVTFRCDPISEHNRLYWYRQTLGQGPEFLTYFQNEAQLEKSRLLSDRFSAERPKGSFSTLEIQRTEQGDSAMYLCASSLGVYEQYFGPGTRLTVT.

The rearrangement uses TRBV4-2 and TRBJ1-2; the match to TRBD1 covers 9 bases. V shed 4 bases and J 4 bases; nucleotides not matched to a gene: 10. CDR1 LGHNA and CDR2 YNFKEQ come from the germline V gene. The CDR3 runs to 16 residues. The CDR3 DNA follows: TGTGCCAGCAGCCGAGAAACAGGGGGCGAAATCTATGGCTACACCTTC. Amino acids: CASSRETGGEIYGYTF.

CDR3 nucleotide sequence: TGTGCCAGCAGCGTAGGGCACAGGGGGCAGTGGGATTCGACTGAAGCTTTCTTT. Translation gives CASSVGHRGQWDSTEAFF. The chain employs TRBV9 and TRBJ1-1; 9 bases line up with TRBD1. CDR1 SGDLS and CDR2 YYNGEE come from the germline V gene. The CDR3 has 18 amino acids. J gave up 5 bases and V 0 bases, and 14 bases lay outside the gene matches.

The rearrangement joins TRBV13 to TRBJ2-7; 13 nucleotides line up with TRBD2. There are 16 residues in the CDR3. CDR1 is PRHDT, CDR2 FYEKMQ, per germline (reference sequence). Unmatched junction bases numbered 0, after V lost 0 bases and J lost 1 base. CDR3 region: CASSLGGLAGSYEQYF. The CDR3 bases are TGTGCCAGCAGCTTAGGGGGACTAGCGGGGTCCTACGAGCAGTACTTC.

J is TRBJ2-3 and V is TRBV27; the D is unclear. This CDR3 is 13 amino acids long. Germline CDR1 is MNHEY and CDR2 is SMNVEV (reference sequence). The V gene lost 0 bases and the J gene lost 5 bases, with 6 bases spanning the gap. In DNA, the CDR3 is TGTGCCAGCAGTTTATCACGGAGAGATACGCAGTATTTT. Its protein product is CASSLSRRDTQYF.

CDR3 coding DNA: TGTGCCAGCAGCAGGACCGGGACAGGGAGAGGAGAGACCCAGTACTTC. Amino acid sequence: CASSRTGTGRGETQYF. The chain employs TRBV5-5 and TRBJ2-5; 9 bases map to TRBD1. CDR1 SGHKS and CDR2 YYEKEE come from the germline V gene (reference sequence). J lost 4 bases, V lost 4 bases, and 11 bases had no gene match. The CDR3 covers 16 residues.

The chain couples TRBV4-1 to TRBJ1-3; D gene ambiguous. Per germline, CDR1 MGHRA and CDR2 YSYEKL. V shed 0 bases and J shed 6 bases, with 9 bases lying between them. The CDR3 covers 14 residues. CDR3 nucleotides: TGCGCCAGCAGCCAAGAGCGGGGTTTAAACACCATATATTTT. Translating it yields CASSQERGLNTIYF.

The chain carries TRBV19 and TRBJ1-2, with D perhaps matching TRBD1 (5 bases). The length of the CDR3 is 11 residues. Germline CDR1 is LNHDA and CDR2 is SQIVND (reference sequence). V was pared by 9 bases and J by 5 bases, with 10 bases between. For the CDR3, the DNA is TGTGCCAGCGGGACTGAGTATGGCTACACCTTC. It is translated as CASGTEYGYTF.

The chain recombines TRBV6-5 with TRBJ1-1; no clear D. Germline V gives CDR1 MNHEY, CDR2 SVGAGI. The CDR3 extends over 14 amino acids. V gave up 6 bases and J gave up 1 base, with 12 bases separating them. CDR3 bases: TGTGCCAGCAGCCACCAACGGGGGAACACTGAAGCTTTCTTT. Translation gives CASSHQRGNTEAFF.

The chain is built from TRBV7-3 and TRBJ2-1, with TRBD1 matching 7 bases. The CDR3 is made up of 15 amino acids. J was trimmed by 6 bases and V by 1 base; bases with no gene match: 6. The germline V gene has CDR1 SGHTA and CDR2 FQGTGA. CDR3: CASSLSDRVPNEQFF. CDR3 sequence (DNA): TGTGCCAGCAGCTTAAGTGACAGGGTCCCCAATGAGCAGTTCTTC.

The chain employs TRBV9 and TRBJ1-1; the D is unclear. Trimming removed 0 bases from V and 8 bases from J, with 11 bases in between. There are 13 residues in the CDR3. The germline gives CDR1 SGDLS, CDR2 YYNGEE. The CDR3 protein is CASSVEEEGEAFF. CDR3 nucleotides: TGTGCCAGCAGCGTAGAAGAGGAGGGCGAAGCTTTCTTT.

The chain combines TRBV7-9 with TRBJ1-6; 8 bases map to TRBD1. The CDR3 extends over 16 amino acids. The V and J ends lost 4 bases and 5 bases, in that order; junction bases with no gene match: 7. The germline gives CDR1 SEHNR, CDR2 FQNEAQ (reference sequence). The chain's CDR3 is CASSSIQGVDNSPLHF. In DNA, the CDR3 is TGTGCCAGCAGCTCGATACAGGGGGTTGATAATTCACCCCTCCACTTT.